This is a list of T cell receptor beta chains from one sample in a study of blood T cell repertoires in COVID-19. The protocol was immunoSEQ multiplex PCR, while the TCRdb copy is restricted to in-frame clones and leaves out a portion. Here the sample spans 65,000 to 95,000 clones, roughly 90% being singletons. The sample was peripheral blood. These receptor sequences come from a man aged 65-85 years with acute or convalescent COVID-19. The CDR3 runs from the conserved cysteine through the conserved F or W. Fields, in order: D gene, J gene, clone size, CDR3 length, V gene, CDR3 protein, CDR3 DNA. A D gene is named only where the DNA matches it firmly. Clone size is stated in some rows and not others, as once, few, many or a class when expanded.

d_gene: TRBD2
j_gene: TRBJ2-1
abundance: .
len: 16
v_gene: TRBV6-6
CDR3aa: CASGRGGTSSYNEQFF
CDR3nt: TGTGCCAGCGGAAGGGGCGGGACTAGCTCCTACAATGAGCAGTTCTTC

d_gene: .
j_gene: TRBJ1-5
abundance: .
len: 16
v_gene: TRBV19
CDR3aa: CASRQGITGTEQPQHF
CDR3nt: TGTGCCAGTAGACAGGGAATTACGGGTACGGAACAGCCCCAGCATTTT

d_gene: .
j_gene: TRBJ2-3
abundance: .
len: 13
v_gene: TRBV7-9
CDR3aa: CASGERVTDTQYF
CDR3nt: TGTGCCAGCGGGGAGAGGGTGACAGATACGCAGTATTTT

d_gene: .
j_gene: TRBJ2-5
abundance: .
len: 16
v_gene: TRBV3-1/TRBV3-2
CDR3aa: CASSQGPEKYQETQYF
CDR3nt: TGTGCCAGCAGCCAAGGTCCGGAGAAGTACCAAGAGACCCAGTACTTC

d_gene: .
j_gene: TRBJ1-1
abundance: .
len: 13
v_gene: TRBV12-3/TRBV12-4
CDR3aa: CASSLSRGTEAFF
CDR3nt: TGTGCCAGCAGTTTATCTCGAGGAACTGAAGCTTTCTTT

d_gene: .
j_gene: TRBJ2-7
abundance: .
len: 15
v_gene: TRBV7-9
CDR3aa: CASSLQAGPTYEQYF
CDR3nt: TGTGCCAGCAGCTTACAGGCGGGACCTACCTACGAGCAGTACTTC

d_gene: .
j_gene: TRBJ1-1
abundance: .
len: 16
v_gene: TRBV7-9
CDR3aa: CASSLLDTVLNTEAFF
CDR3nt: TGTGCCAGCAGCTTACTTGACACCGTATTGAACACTGAAGCTTTCTTT

d_gene: .
j_gene: TRBJ1-1
abundance: .
len: 13
v_gene: TRBV6-5
CDR3aa: CASRESFNTEAFF
CDR3nt: TGTGCCAGCAGAGAGTCCTTTAACACTGAAGCTTTCTTT

d_gene: .
j_gene: TRBJ1-1
abundance: .
len: 14
v_gene: TRBV7-9
CDR3aa: CASSLAQMNTEAFF
CDR3nt: TGTGCCAGCAGCTTAGCGCAGATGAACACTGAAGCTTTCTTT

d_gene: TRBD2
j_gene: TRBJ2-3
abundance: .
len: 14
v_gene: TRBV10-1
CDR3aa: CASNSGGGTDTQYF
CDR3nt: TGCGCCAGCAATAGCGGGGGAGGCACAGATACGCAGTATTTT

d_gene: .
j_gene: TRBJ1-2
abundance: .
len: 14
v_gene: TRBV6-4
CDR3aa: CASSEGEEVYGYTF
CDR3nt: TGTGCCAGCAGCGAAGGAGAGGAAGTCTATGGCTACACCTTC

d_gene: TRBD1
j_gene: TRBJ1-2
abundance: once
len: 13
v_gene: TRBV12-3/TRBV12-4
CDR3aa: CASISGGWHGYTF
CDR3nt: TGTGCCAGCATTTCAGGGGGATGGCATGGCTACACCTTC

d_gene: .
j_gene: TRBJ2-7
abundance: .
len: 17
v_gene: TRBV4-3
CDR3aa: CASSQEVAGGAPYEQYF
CDR3nt: TGCGCCAGCAGCCAAGAAGTGGCCGGGGGTGCTCCCTACGAGCAGTACTTC

d_gene: .
j_gene: TRBJ1-1
abundance: .
len: 15
v_gene: TRBV9
CDR3aa: CASSPFGTSPTEAFF
CDR3nt: TGTGCCAGCAGCCCATTTGGGACTAGCCCCACTGAAGCTTTCTTT

d_gene: .
j_gene: TRBJ2-2
abundance: .
len: 15
v_gene: TRBV11-2
CDR3aa: CASTATVTNTGELFF
CDR3nt: TGTGCCAGCACTGCGACAGTTACGAACACCGGGGAGCTGTTTTTT

d_gene: .
j_gene: TRBJ1-6
abundance: many
len: 15
v_gene: TRBV6-5
CDR3aa: CASRRTVASNSPLHF
CDR3nt: TGTGCCAGCAGGAGGACAGTAGCATCAAATTCACCCCTCCACTTT

d_gene: TRBD2
j_gene: TRBJ2-1
abundance: .
len: 15
v_gene: TRBV11-1
CDR3aa: CASSIGLAGGNEQFF
CDR3nt: TGTGCCAGCAGCATCGGACTAGCGGGGGGTAATGAGCAGTTCTTC

d_gene: TRBD1
j_gene: TRBJ1-4
abundance: .
len: 15
v_gene: TRBV5-1
CDR3aa: CASSPGDRGNEKLFF
CDR3nt: TGCGCCAGCAGCCCGGGGGACAGGGGTAATGAAAAACTGTTTTTT

d_gene: TRBD1
j_gene: TRBJ2-7
abundance: .
len: 15
v_gene: TRBV6-5
CDR3aa: CASRYGTGISYEQYF
CDR3nt: TGTGCCAGCAGGTATGGGACAGGCATCTCCTACGAGCAGTACTTC

d_gene: TRBD2
j_gene: TRBJ2-5
abundance: .
len: 15
v_gene: TRBV2
CDR3aa: CASSDRGTSAETQYF
CDR3nt: TGTGCCAGCAGTGATCGGGGGACTAGCGCAGAGACCCAGTACTTC

d_gene: TRBD1
j_gene: TRBJ1-2
abundance: .
len: 15
v_gene: TRBV4-3
CDR3aa: CASSQLTGQEHGYTF
CDR3nt: TGCGCCAGCAGCCAACTAACAGGACAGGAGCACGGCTACACCTTC

d_gene: .
j_gene: TRBJ1-2
abundance: .
len: 17
v_gene: TRBV4-3
CDR3aa: CASSQDYSQGRVSGYTF
CDR3nt: TGCGCCAGCAGCCAAGATTATTCGCAGGGGCGCGTCTCCGGCTACACCTTC

d_gene: TRBD2
j_gene: TRBJ2-1
abundance: once
len: 12
v_gene: TRBV29-1
CDR3aa: CSATSGSEEQFF
CDR3nt: TGCAGCGCGACTAGCGGGAGTGAGGAGCAGTTCTTC

d_gene: .
j_gene: TRBJ1-2
abundance: .
len: 13
v_gene: TRBV19
CDR3aa: CASTGTTPYGYTF
CDR3nt: TGTGCCAGTACCGGGACTACACCGTATGGCTACACCTTC

d_gene: TRBD1
j_gene: TRBJ1-5
abundance: .
len: 17
v_gene: TRBV28
CDR3aa: CASFGDRGYYSNQPQHF
CDR3nt: TGTGCCAGCTTCGGTGACAGGGGCTATTATAGCAATCAGCCCCAGCATTTT

d_gene: TRBD1
j_gene: TRBJ2-3
abundance: .
len: 15
v_gene: TRBV10-1
CDR3aa: CASSTDRRNTDTQYF
CDR3nt: TGCGCCAGCAGTACGGACAGGCGGAACACAGATACGCAGTATTTT

d_gene: TRBD1
j_gene: TRBJ2-1
abundance: .
len: 15
v_gene: TRBV6-6
CDR3aa: CASSSLHGTGGEQFF
CDR3nt: TGTGCCAGCAGCTCCCTCCATGGGACAGGGGGTGAGCAGTTCTTC

d_gene: .
j_gene: TRBJ2-3
abundance: .
len: 15
v_gene: TRBV6-4
CDR3aa: CASSPGTLSTDTQYF
CDR3nt: TGTGCCAGCAGCCCCGGGACTCTTAGCACAGATACGCAGTATTTT

d_gene: TRBD2
j_gene: TRBJ2-2
abundance: few
len: 15
v_gene: TRBV5-1
CDR3aa: CASSPTSANTGELFF
CDR3nt: TGCGCCAGCAGCCCGACTAGCGCTAACACCGGGGAGCTGTTTTTT

d_gene: TRBD2
j_gene: TRBJ2-7
abundance: .
len: 14
v_gene: TRBV10-3
CDR3aa: CAISRLAEAHEQYF
CDR3nt: TGTGCCATCAGCCGACTAGCGGAGGCCCACGAGCAGTACTTC

d_gene: .
j_gene: TRBJ2-3
abundance: .
len: 15
v_gene: TRBV4-3
CDR3aa: CASSQDSLPTDTQYF
CDR3nt: TGCGCCAGCAGCCAAGACTCACTACCTACAGATACGCAGTATTTT

d_gene: .
j_gene: TRBJ2-7
abundance: .
len: 15
v_gene: TRBV10-3
CDR3aa: CAISDLTGSTYEQYF
CDR3nt: TGTGCCATCAGTGATTTAACAGGGAGTACCTACGAGCAGTACTTC

d_gene: .
j_gene: TRBJ1-2
abundance: .
len: 12
v_gene: TRBV5-1
CDR3aa: CASRAGIYGYTF
CDR3nt: TGCGCCAGCAGGGCAGGTATCTATGGCTACACCTTC

d_gene: .
j_gene: TRBJ1-6
abundance: .
len: 12
v_gene: TRBV10-2
CDR3aa: CASRRQSSPLHF
CDR3nt: TGCGCCAGCAGAAGACAGAGTTCACCCCTCCACTTT

d_gene: TRBD2
j_gene: TRBJ2-3
abundance: once
len: 16
v_gene: TRBV5-4
CDR3aa: CASSMGLAGGTDTQYF
CDR3nt: TGTGCCAGCAGCATGGGACTAGCGGGGGGGACAGATACGCAGTATTTT

d_gene: TRBD1
j_gene: TRBJ1-2
abundance: few
len: 17
v_gene: TRBV6-2/TRBV6-3
CDR3aa: CASSSARQGVANYGYTF
CDR3nt: TGTGCCAGCAGTTCTGCGAGACAGGGGGTCGCGAACTATGGCTACACCTTC

d_gene: .
j_gene: TRBJ2-7
abundance: .
len: 15
v_gene: TRBV24-1
CDR3aa: CATSDSTRNPTRQYF
CDR3nt: TGTGCCACCAGTGATTCGACTAGAAACCCGACGAGGCAGTACTTC

d_gene: .
j_gene: TRBJ1-1
abundance: .
len: 16
v_gene: TRBV10-3
CDR3aa: CAISGRLGAPNTEAFF
CDR3nt: TGTGCCATCAGTGGGAGACTGGGGGCCCCCAACACTGAAGCTTTCTTT

d_gene: TRBD1
j_gene: TRBJ1-2
abundance: few
len: 14
v_gene: TRBV5-1
CDR3aa: CASSSGQGGYGYTF
CDR3nt: TGCGCCAGCAGCTCCGGACAGGGGGGATATGGCTACACCTTC

d_gene: TRBD1
j_gene: TRBJ1-2
abundance: .
len: 15
v_gene: TRBV30
CDR3aa: CAWSPPRTGNYGYTF
CDR3nt: TGTGCCTGGAGTCCCCCCCGGACAGGGAACTATGGCTACACCTTC

d_gene: TRBD2
j_gene: TRBJ2-7
abundance: .
len: 18
v_gene: TRBV11-2
CDR3aa: CASRHPGRGGGRVQEQYF
CDR3nt: TGTGCCAGCAGGCATCCTGGGCGTGGGGGCGGGAGGGTTCAGGAGCAGTACTTC

d_gene: .
j_gene: TRBJ1-1
abundance: .
len: 15
v_gene: TRBV10-1
CDR3aa: CASSPRQGGNTEAFF
CDR3nt: TGCGCCAGCAGCCCTCGGCAGGGAGGGAACACTGAAGCTTTCTTT

d_gene: .
j_gene: TRBJ1-1
abundance: .
len: 11
v_gene: TRBV11-2
CDR3aa: CASSMVTEAFF
CDR3nt: TGTGCCAGCTCTATGGTTACTGAAGCTTTCTTT

d_gene: TRBD1
j_gene: TRBJ2-5
abundance: .
len: 16
v_gene: TRBV5-1
CDR3aa: CASSPSGQGFQETQYF
CDR3nt: TGCGCCAGCAGCCCTTCAGGACAGGGGTTCCAAGAGACCCAGTACTTC

d_gene: TRBD1
j_gene: TRBJ1-2
abundance: .
len: 13
v_gene: TRBV3-1/TRBV3-2
CDR3aa: CASRGQGLEGYTF
CDR3nt: TGTGCCAGCAGGGGACAGGGATTAGAAGGCTACACCTTC

d_gene: TRBD1
j_gene: TRBJ1-4
abundance: .
len: 15
v_gene: TRBV19
CDR3aa: CASSPRTGTNEKLFF
CDR3nt: TGTGCCAGTAGTCCCCGGACAGGGACCAATGAAAAACTGTTTTTT

d_gene: .
j_gene: TRBJ2-3
abundance: .
len: 16
v_gene: TRBV7-9
CDR3aa: CASSSRRGPPGDTQYF
CDR3nt: TGTGCCAGCAGTTCAAGGCGGGGGCCCCCGGGAGATACGCAGTATTTT

d_gene: TRBD1
j_gene: TRBJ1-4
abundance: .
len: 17
v_gene: TRBV4-1
CDR3aa: CASSQGTGGLNNEKLFF
CDR3nt: TGCGCCAGCAGCCAGGGGACAGGGGGCCTGAATAATGAAAAACTGTTTTTT

d_gene: .
j_gene: TRBJ2-2
abundance: .
len: 14
v_gene: TRBV16
CDR3aa: CASSPSHFTGELFF
CDR3nt: TGTGCCAGCAGCCCCTCTCACTTCACCGGGGAGCTGTTTTTT

d_gene: .
j_gene: TRBJ1-5
abundance: .
len: 16
v_gene: TRBV4-3
CDR3aa: CASSQDLIGGHQPQHF
CDR3nt: TGCGCCAGCAGCCAAGATTTAATAGGGGGACATCAGCCCCAGCATTTT

d_gene: TRBD1
j_gene: TRBJ1-4
abundance: .
len: 15
v_gene: TRBV2
CDR3aa: CASNSFGTVNEKLFF
CDR3nt: TGTGCCAGCAACTCTTTCGGGACAGTAAATGAAAAACTGTTTTTT

d_gene: .
j_gene: TRBJ1-1
abundance: .
len: 14
v_gene: TRBV6-5
CDR3aa: CASSTGFRGTEAFF
CDR3nt: TGTGCCAGCAGTACCGGATTCAGGGGCACTGAAGCTTTCTTT

d_gene: .
j_gene: TRBJ2-7
abundance: .
len: 13
v_gene: TRBV10-2
CDR3aa: CASSDLGGYEQYF
CDR3nt: TGCGCCAGCAGTGATTTGGGGGGTTACGAGCAGTACTTC